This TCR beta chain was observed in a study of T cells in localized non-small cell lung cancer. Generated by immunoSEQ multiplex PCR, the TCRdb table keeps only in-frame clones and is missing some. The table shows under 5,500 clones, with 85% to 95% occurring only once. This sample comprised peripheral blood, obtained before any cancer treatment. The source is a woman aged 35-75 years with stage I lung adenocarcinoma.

CDR3 sequence reads: CASGPEREGYAETQYF. For the CDR3, the DNA is TGTGCTAGTGGTCCAGAGCGGGAGGGCTATGCAGAGACCCAGTACTTC. This chain joins TRBV12-5 and TRBJ2-5, with 10 bases fitting TRBD2. The CDR3 runs to 16 residues. The V segment lost 5 bases and the J segment 4 bases; nucleotides outside the gene matches: 10. Germline V gene data show CDR1 as LGHNT and CDR2 as FRNRAP.